The 9 T cell receptor beta chains given below trace back to one sample, sequenced in a study of CD8 T cells in ankylosing spondylitis. In TCRdb, the 5' RACE reads were re-called with MiXCR into one record per CDR3 protein. The sample shows 130,000 or so distinct CDR3 sequences, about an eighth of them seen only once. Sequenced: blood, either unsorted or a sorted T cell fraction (not recorded which). These receptors came from a female donor with ankylosing spondylitis or in good health (not recorded which).

Ten or more counts support this clonotype. J is TRBJ1-2 and V is TRBV29-1; D is unresolved. The CDR3 has 13 amino acids. Germline values: CDR1 SQVTM, CDR2 ANQGSEA. Between the trimmed V and J ends, which lost 4 bases and 4 bases, there was a span of 13 bases. The CDR3 loop reads CSVVDRGPYGYTF. The CDR3 nucleotides read TGCAGCGTTGTTGACCGCGGGCCCTATGGCTACACCTTC.

This clonotype was found many times. V usage is TRBV12-3 or TRBV12-4 and J usage is TRBJ1-4; D gene uncertain. The CDR3 extends over 13 amino acids. Trimming removed 8 bases at V and 10 bases at J, with 17 bases between. CDR3 sequence reads: CASSGGWVVKLFF. CDR3 DNA sequence: TGTGCCAGCTCCGGTGGCTGGGTAGTAAAACTGTTTTTT.

V and J are TRBV26 and TRBJ1-1; the table assigns TRBD1, which was not confirmed against the DNA. TRBV26 is listed as a pseudogene. This CDR3 is built from 16 residues. Here the CDR3 reads CASSPRRGADDTEAFF. The CDR3 nucleotides read TGTGCCAGCAGCCCCCGGCGGGGGGCGGATGACACTGAAGCTTTCTTT.

This clonotype was seen more than once but under ten times. The V gene is TRBV7-3, the J gene TRBJ1-1, with 11 bases fitting TRBD1. Losses at the gene ends were 6 bases for V and 6 bases for J; bases not matched to a gene: 3. Germline V CDR1 and CDR2: SGHTA, FQGTGA. The CDR3 runs to 13 residues. The CDR3: CASRSGQGAEAFF. CDR3 DNA sequence: TGTGCCAGCAGATCGGGACAGGGGGCTGAAGCTTTCTTT.

This clonotype was detected many times. The chain couples TRBV4-1 to TRBJ1-2; unclear D gene. Trimming left V 0 bases short and J 2 bases short, with 7 bases between. CDR1 is MGHRA and CDR2 is YSYEKL in the germline V gene. The CDR3 length is 14 residues. The CDR3 DNA reads TGCGCCAGCAGCCAAGATAGGTCCAACTATGGCTACACCTTC. Amino acid sequence: CASSQDRSNYGYTF.

This clonotype was seen at least ten times. This chain joins TRBV5-1 and TRBJ2-4; D uncertain. The CDR3 is 15 amino acids. Germline CDR1 is SGHRS and CDR2 is YFSETQ. Trimming cost V 2 bases and J 3 bases, with 12 bases left between them. This CDR3 is CASSFTRVGKNIQYF. CDR3 DNA: TGCGCCAGCAGCTTCACCCGGGTAGGCAAAAACATTCAGTACTTC.

In this sample, this clonotype turned up a few times. This sequence joins TRBV27 and TRBJ2-1, with D possibly being TRBD1 (6 bases). Germline CDR1 reads MNHEY; CDR2 reads SMNVEV (reference sequence). The V end was cut by 1 base, the J end by 8 bases, with 9 bases between. CDR3 length: 13 residues. The chain's CDR3 is CASSLLGADEQFF. CDR3 sequence (DNA): TGTGCCAGCAGTTTATTGGGGGCGGATGAGCAGTTCTTC.

This clonotype was detected ten times or more. V usage is TRBV18 and J usage is TRBJ2-1, with TRBD1 identical over 8 bases. Germline V gives CDR1 KGHSH, CDR2 LQKENI. Unmatched junction bases numbered 4, after V lost 3 bases and J lost 6 bases. The CDR3 length is 14 residues. CDR3 protein: CASSPGQAVNEQFF. In nucleotides, the CDR3 is TGTGCCAGCTCACCGGGACAGGCGGTCAATGAGCAGTTCTTC.

A word on this clonotype: A much larger clone differs from this one at a single base, so this may be a read error. The chain is built from TRBV28 and TRBJ1-3; 9 bases are shared with TRBD1. The CDR3 sequence is 14 residues long. The V gene's germline CDR1 is MDHEN and CDR2 SYDVKM. The CDR3 coding sequence is TGTGCCAGCAGTAGATCGGGACAGGGAATCACCATATATTTT. Its protein is CASSRSGQGITIYF.